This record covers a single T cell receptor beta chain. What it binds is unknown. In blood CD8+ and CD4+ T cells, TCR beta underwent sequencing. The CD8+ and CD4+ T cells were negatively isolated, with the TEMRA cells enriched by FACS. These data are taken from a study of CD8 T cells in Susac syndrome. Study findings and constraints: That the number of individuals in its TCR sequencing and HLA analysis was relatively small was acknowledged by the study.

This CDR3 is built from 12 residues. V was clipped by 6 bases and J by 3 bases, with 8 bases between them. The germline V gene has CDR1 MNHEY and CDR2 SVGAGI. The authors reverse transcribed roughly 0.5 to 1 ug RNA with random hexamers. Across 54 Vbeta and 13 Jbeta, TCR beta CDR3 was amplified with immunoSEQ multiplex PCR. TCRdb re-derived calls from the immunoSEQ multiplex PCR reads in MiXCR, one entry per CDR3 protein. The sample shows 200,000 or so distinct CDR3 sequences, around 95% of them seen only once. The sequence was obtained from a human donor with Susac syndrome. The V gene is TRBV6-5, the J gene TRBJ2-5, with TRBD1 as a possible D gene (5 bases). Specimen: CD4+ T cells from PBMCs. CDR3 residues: CASRTDEETQYF. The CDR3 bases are TGTGCCAGCAGGACAGATGAAGAGACCCAGTACTTC.